The clone carrying this TCR beta chain was seen at least ten times. Its antigen is undetermined. The CDR3 extends over 17 amino acids. V trimming: 0 bases; J trimming: 6 bases; junction bases outside the gene matches: 10. The germline V gene encodes CDR1 LNHNV and CDR2 YYDKDF (reference sequence). No treatment of any kind had been given to any patient before thyroid surgery. These data belong to a study of metastatic and nonmetastatic thyroid tumors. Study overall: From malignant and benign thyroid patients, repertoires in blood and in tumor or nodule tissue were compared. Study-wide results and caveats: According to reports, the diversity of TCR beta was significantly higher in malignant thyroid tumors than in benign nodules, and this held in both blood and tumor samples.

As handled by the study authors: The study built a papillary thyroid cancer distant-metastasis classifier from CDR3 differences across clinicopathological groups. TCRdb ran MiXCR on the PCR reads. TCRdb assigned the V and J calls; the authors' analysis was not used. Of about 69,000 clones in the sample, approximately 15% were seen once. This TCR was sampled from a male donor with papillary thyroid cancer or a benign thyroid nodule (not recorded which). Some clones in this sample may be carry-over from other donors' samples. V and J are TRBV15 and TRBJ2-1; 8 bases are shared with TRBD2. The sequenced material came from blood. The CDR3 DNA is TGTGCCACCAGCAGAGAAAGCTCCGGACTAGCTTTCAATGAGCAGTTCTTC. Protein product: CATSRESSGLAFNEQFF.